These 25 T cell receptor beta chains came from one sample sequenced in a study of regulatory T cells in long-lasting Graves disease. Time point here: persistent/refractory GD, antithyroid drugs over 5 years with positive TRAb. After RNA was extracted from PBMCs, the TCR library was made from it. Arm-PCR of CDR3 regions with iRepertoire HTBI primers generated TCR beta libraries. TCRdb processed the multiplex PCR reads anew with MiXCR; each CDR3 protein has one entry. The sample shows a few hundred thousand distinct CDR3 sequences, about 20% of them seen only once. This sample comprised peripheral blood mononuclear cells (PBMCs), obtained when the disease was refractory, from a patient treated with antithyroid drugs. The receptors here all came from a female donor with Graves disease.

This clonotype was found many times. V is TRBV7-8 and J is TRBJ1-4, with 7 bases lining up with TRBD1. CDR3 length: 14 residues. CDR1 and CDR2 (germline): SGHVS, FQNEAQ. V was clipped by 5 bases and J by 4 bases; unmatched bases: 4. The CDR3 sequence is CASSMGQSNEKLFF. The CDR3 DNA reads TGTGCCAGCAGCATGGGACAGAGTAATGAAAAACTGTTTTTT.

Many counts were recorded for this clonotype. V usage is TRBV28 and J usage is TRBJ2-7; 10 bases map to TRBD2. The CDR3 totals 15 residues. The ends lost 7 bases at V and 3 bases at J; junction bases unmatched: 9. Germline-derived CDR1 and CDR2 are MDHEN and SYDVKM. The CDR3 coding sequence is TGTGCCAGCACCCTCCGAGCGGGGGGGGTCTACGAGCAGTACTTC. This encodes CASTLRAGGVYEQYF.

The sample holds many counts of this clonotype. V and J are TRBV14 and TRBJ2-7; perhaps TRBD1 as D (6 bases). CDR1 and CDR2 (germline): SGHDN, FVKESK. The V end lost 0 bases, the J end lost 3 bases, and 12 bases lay between the germline ends. CDR3 length equals 15 residues. This CDR3 reads CASSQDGQFNYEQYF. CDR3 bases: TGTGCCAGCAGCCAAGATGGACAGTTTAACTACGAGCAGTACTTC.

This clonotype has a count of ten or more. The CDR3 nucleotides are TGCAGCGTGGGACACAGCTATGGCTACACCTTC. This codes for CSVGHSYGYTF. The rearrangement uses TRBV29-1 and TRBJ1-2; tentatively, D is TRBD1 (6 bases). The CDR3 contains 11 residues. Germline V gene sequence: CDR1 SQVTM, CDR2 ANQGSEA. Between the trimmed V and J ends, which lost 6 bases and 4 bases, there was a span of 9 bases.

This clonotype occurred a few times. The chain joins TRBV7-2 to TRBJ2-7; D uncertain. There are 16 residues in the CDR3. In germline, CDR1 is SGHTA, CDR2 FQGNSA. The V end lost 2 bases, the J end lost 0 bases, and 14 bases lay between the germline ends. CDR3 bases: TGTGCCAGCAGCTTATCGGGCTACCAGAGCTCCTACGAGCAGTACTTC. It encodes CASSLSGYQSSYEQYF.

This clonotype was observed at least ten times. The chain recombines TRBV7-2 with TRBJ2-5; no firm D call. V lost 1 base, J lost 7 bases, and 13 bases lay in between. The CDR3 has 14 amino acids. Germline V lookup: CDR1 SGHTA, CDR2 FQGNSA. The CDR3 DNA is TGTGCCAGCAGCTTAGTCGCTCGTATGGGGACCCAGTACTTC. It encodes CASSLVARMGTQYF. The full variable domain, rest sourced from reference TRBV7-2 and TRBJ2-5, is GAGVSQSPSNKVTEKGKDVELRCDPISGHTALYWYRQSLGQGLEFLIYFQGNSAPDKSGLPSDRFSAERTGGSVSTLTIQRTQQEDSAVYLCASSLVARMGTQYFGPGTRLLVL.

The chain couples TRBV14 to TRBJ2-1; no clear D gene. This CDR3 region has 13 residues. The germline V gene has CDR1 SGHDN and CDR2 FVKESK. The V end was cut by 4 bases, the J end by 4 bases, with 8 bases between. The CDR3 reads CASSPTNYNEQFF. The CDR3 DNA follows: TGTGCCAGCAGCCCGACGAATTACAATGAGCAGTTCTTC. The complete variable domain, with remaining parts taken from reference TRBV14 and TRBJ2-1, reads EAGVTQFPSHSVIEKGQTVTLRCDPISGHDNLYWYRRVMGKEIKFLLHFVKESKQDESGMPNNRFLAERTGGTYSTLKVQPAELEDSGVYFCASSPTNYNEQFFGPGTRLTVL.

This clonotype came up once. A much larger clone lies a single base off, so this may be a read error. This rearrangement joins TRBV12-3 or TRBV12-4 to TRBJ1-5; 7 nucleotides align to TRBD1. The CDR3 runs to 15 residues. Germline trimming cut 5 bases from V and 6 bases from J; bases unmatched to any gene: 10. Here the CDR3 reads CASSRDSRVGQPQHF. The CDR3 DNA reads as TGTGCCAGCAGTCGGGACAGCCGTGTGGGTCAGCCCCAGCATTTT.

The V and J genes are TRBV5-1 and TRBJ2-3; no clear D. Germline V CDR1 and CDR2: SGHRS, YFSETQ. V lost 3 bases and J lost 0, with 11 bases in between. The CDR3 is made up of 15 amino acids. For the CDR3, the DNA is TGCGCCAGCAGCTACCAACTACCTAGCACAGATACGCAGTATTTT. This sequence encodes CASSYQLPSTDTQYF.

The rearrangement joins TRBV28 to TRBJ2-7, with TRBD2 matching 12 bases. The germline gives CDR1 MDHEN, CDR2 SYDVKM. This CDR3 contains 15 residues. J gave up 3 bases and V 9 bases, and 9 bases lay outside the gene matches. The CDR3: CASQGTSGSCYEQYF. The CDR3 nucleotides read TGTGCCAGTCAAGGGACTAGCGGGTCCTGCTACGAGCAGTACTTC.

V and J are TRBV2 and TRBJ2-7; D could derive from TRBD1 or TRBD2 (6 bases each). V was trimmed by 6 bases and J by 3 bases, leaving 18 bases between them. From germline, CDR1 is SNHLY and CDR2 FYNNEI. CDR3 length equals 15 residues. CDR3 in amino acids: CASSAGGAGVYEQYF. The CDR3, as DNA: TGTGCCAGCAGCGCCGGAGGGGCAGGGGTCTACGAGCAGTACTTC.

This clonotype occurred many times. The chain joins TRBV12-3 or TRBV12-4 to TRBJ1-1, with unresolved D. The CDR3 loop spans 14 amino acids. Trimming took off 6 bases at V and 0 bases at J, with 11 bases between the two ends. CDR3: CASRGLQVNTEAFF. CDR3 sequence (DNA): TGTGCCAGCAGGGGGTTACAAGTGAACACTGAAGCTTTCTTT.

This sequence joins TRBV18 and TRBJ1-1, with D unresolved. The germline gives CDR1 KGHSH, CDR2 LQKENI. This CDR3 spans 13 amino acids. Trimming removed 10 bases from V and 6 bases from J, with 18 bases in between. This CDR3 reads CATYRQEGAEAFF. The CDR3 DNA is TGTGCCACCTACCGTCAAGAGGGCGCTGAAGCTTTCTTT.

This clonotype has just a few counts. The chain recombines TRBV20-1 with TRBJ2-1; no clear D gene. V dropped 6 bases and J dropped 1 base, with 7 bases sitting between them. Germline CDR1 reads DFQATT; CDR2 reads SNEGSKA (reference sequence). The CDR3 runs 12 residues. The CDR3 protein is CSADKSYNEQFF. CDR3 bases: TGCAGTGCCGACAAGTCCTACAATGAGCAGTTCTTC.

This clonotype was counted ten times or more. The chain uses TRBV6-1 and TRBJ1-2; D call uncertain. The germline V and J ends were trimmed by 1 base and 0 bases, with 9 bases remaining between them. The CDR3 length is 15 residues. The germline V gene has CDR1 MNHNS and CDR2 SASEGT. This CDR3 reads CASSEGLGPNYGYTF. CDR3 nucleotides: TGTGCCAGCAGTGAAGGGCTGGGCCCTAACTATGGCTACACCTTC.

In this sample, this clonotype turned up many times. The chain has TRBV7-9 and TRBJ2-7, with 7 bases matching TRBD2. This CDR3 has 14 residues. The V gene end was trimmed by 5 bases and the J gene end by 4 bases; junction bases not matched to a gene: 8. Looked up from germline, CDR1 is SEHNR and CDR2 is FQNEAQ (reference sequence). CDR3 nucleotide sequence: TGTGCCAGCAGCCCGCCGGGGGGTCAATACGAGCAGTACTTC. Its translation: CASSPPGGQYEQYF.

This clonotype has a count of ten or more. This chain links TRBV7-2 with TRBJ1-4; D unresolved. Looked up from germline, CDR1 is SGHTA and CDR2 is FQGNSA. The CDR3 runs to 11 residues. V shed 7 bases and J shed 10 bases, with 10 bases lying between them. The chain's CDR3 is CASTFSGKLFF. CDR3 bases: TGTGCCAGCACTTTCAGTGGAAAACTGTTTTTT.

The chain carries TRBV20-1 and TRBJ1-5; the D is unclear. The V end was cut by 6 bases, the J end by 6 bases, with 12 bases between. Germline lookup yields CDR1 DFQATT and CDR2 SNEGSKA (reference sequence). This CDR3 is 12 amino acids long. The CDR3 sequence: CSAGPGGQPQHF. CDR3 bases: TGCAGTGCAGGACCTGGAGGTCAGCCCCAGCATTTT.

Note on this clonotype: A read error may be the cause here, since a much bigger clone is one base away. This sequence joins TRBV2 and TRBJ2-7; 8 nucleotides agree with TRBD1. Germline V gives CDR1 SNHLY, CDR2 FYNNEI. This CDR3 is built from 13 residues. The CDR3 loop reads CTSSREQGAEQYF. DNA for the CDR3: TGTACCAGCAGCCGAGAGCAGGGGGCGGAGCAGTACTTC.

The genes are TRBV29-1 and TRBJ2-5; D gene unclear. The CDR3 is 13 residues long. The V gene's germline CDR1 is SQVTM and CDR2 ANQGSEA. Trimming removed 6 bases from V and 1 base from J, with 12 bases in between. The CDR3 region is CSVIQDLQETQYF. CDR3 in DNA: TGCAGCGTCATTCAGGACCTCCAAGAGACCCAGTACTTC.

This chain joins TRBV4-1 and TRBJ2-7, with TRBD1 matching 8 bases. The CDR3 spans 16 residues. V lost 4 bases, J lost 1 base, and 9 bases stayed unmatched. In germline, CDR1 is MGHRA, CDR2 YSYEKL. CDR3 sequence reads: CASSPRQGLGSYEQYF. In DNA form, the CDR3 reads TGCGCCAGCAGCCCACGACAGGGGCTAGGATCCTACGAGCAGTACTTC.

The chain has TRBV6-2 or TRBV6-3 and TRBJ2-7; 7 bases are shared with TRBD2. This CDR3 is 14 amino acids long. The trim removed 0 bases at V and 3 bases at J, leaving 2 bases unmatched. The germline V gene has CDR1 MNHEY and CDR2 SVGEGT. The CDR3 coding sequence is TGTGCCAGCAGTTACTCGCGGGGGTTCTACGAGCAGTACTTC. It translates to CASSYSRGFYEQYF.

This clonotype has only a few counts. CDR3 amino acids: CASSGTGFRTEAFF. The CDR3 bases are TGTGCCAGCAGCGGGACAGGGTTTCGCACTGAAGCTTTCTTT. This sequence joins TRBV9 and TRBJ1-1, with TRBD1 matching 8 bases. This CDR3 contains 14 residues. Germline V gives CDR1 SGDLS, CDR2 YYNGEE. V lost 3 bases, J lost 4 bases, and 5 bases stayed unmatched.

CDR3 DNA sequence: TGTGCCAGCAGCGTAGGGACAAGATATAGCAATCAGCCCCAGCATTTT. Amino acid sequence: CASSVGTRYSNQPQHF. V gene TRBV9 combines with J gene TRBJ1-5, with D maybe TRBD1 (5 bases). V was clipped by 0 bases and J by 0 bases, with 10 bases between them. CDR1 is SGDLS and CDR2 is YYNGEE in the germline V gene. The CDR3 spans 16 residues. The full variable domain, with the rest looked up from reference TRBV9 and TRBJ1-5, is DSGVTQTPKHLITATGQRVTLRCSPRSGDLSVYWYQQSLDQGLQFLIQYYNGEERAKGNILERFSAQQFPDLHSELNLSSLELGDSALYFCASSVGTRYSNQPQHFGDGTRLSIL.

This clonotype was recorded many times. This chain uses TRBV7-2 with TRBJ1-5, with 8 bases that match TRBD1. After removal of 5 bases from V and 2 bases from J, the junction contained 2 bases not matched to a gene. Germline values: CDR1 SGHTA, CDR2 FQGNSA. The CDR3 is made up of 14 amino acids. CDR3 region: CASSPGQGNQPQHF. The CDR3 DNA sequence: TGTGCCAGCAGCCCGGGACAGGGCAATCAGCCCCAGCATTTT. The full variable domain, completed using reference TRBV7-2 and TRBJ1-5, is GAGVSQSPSNKVTEKGKDVELRCDPISGHTALYWYRQSLGQGLEFLIYFQGNSAPDKSGLPSDRFSAERTGGSVSTLTIQRTQQEDSAVYLCASSPGQGNQPQHFGDGTRLSIL.